The rows below give T cell receptor beta chains drawn from one sample of a study of blood T cell repertoires in COVID-19. TCRdb's table, derived via immunoSEQ multiplex PCR, lists solely in-frame clones and lacks some. The data contain roughly 250,000 clones, 80% to 85% of them singletons. The sequenced sample consisted of peripheral blood. Receptor source: a person between 65 and 80 years old with COVID-19, enrolled during active disease. CDR3s include the opening cysteine and the closing phenylalanine or tryptophan. The D gene is left open where the match is weak. Only part of the rows carry a size: once, few, many, or a class if the clone is expanded.

V,D,size,J,DNA,CDR3
TRBV27,TRBD2,NA,TRBJ2-7,TGTGCCAGCAGTTTTATAGCGGGACTCTCCTACGAGCAGTACTTC,CASSFIAGLSYEQYF
TRBV15,NA,NA,TRBJ1-3,TGTGCCACCAGCAGAGATCGGGGTAGCTCTGGAAACACCATATATTTT,CATSRDRGSSGNTIYF
TRBV29-1,NA,NA,TRBJ2-7,TGCAGCGTTGAAGATTTGGGGGGAACAAGATACGAGCAGTACTTC,CSVEDLGGTRYEQYF
TRBV9,TRBD2,NA,TRBJ2-1,TGTGCCAGCAGCGCCGGAGAGGGACTAGCGAGGACCTACAATGAGCAGTTCTTC,CASSAGEGLARTYNEQFF
TRBV2,NA,NA,TRBJ2-6,TGTGCCAGCAGTGACGGTGTCTCTGGGGCCAACGTCCTGACTTTC,CASSDGVSGANVLTF
TRBV9,NA,once,TRBJ2-5,TGTGCCAGCAGCGTAGGCGTAGGGGGCCAAGAGACCCAGTACTTC,CASSVGVGGQETQYF
TRBV18,TRBD1,NA,TRBJ1-1,TGTGCCAGCTCACCACCGGACAGGATGAACACTGAAGCTTTCTTT,CASSPPDRMNTEAFF
TRBV28,TRBD1,NA,TRBJ1-3,TGTGCCAGCTATGACAGGGGGTCTGGAAACACCATATATTTT,CASYDRGSGNTIYF
TRBV5-1,TRBD1,NA,TRBJ1-3,TGCGCCAGCAAGAATGAGACAGGGTTTCACACCATATATTTT,CASKNETGFHTIYF
TRBV12-3/TRBV12-4,NA,once,TRBJ2-7,TGTGCCAGCAGCAGGGATTGGGTCGGCGAGCAGTACTTC,CASSRDWVGEQYF
TRBV5-4,TRBD1,few,TRBJ1-1,TGTGCCAGCAGCTTGAGGGGACAGTACACTGAAGCTTTCTTT,CASSLRGQYTEAFF
TRBV5-5,TRBD2,many,TRBJ2-7,TGTGCCAGCTCCTCGAACGCGGGAGGGCCTTACGAGCAGTACTTC,CASSSNAGGPYEQYF
TRBV29-1,TRBD2,NA,TRBJ2-7,TGCAGCGGCCGACTAGCGGATAACTACGAGCAGTACTTC,CSGRLADNYEQYF
TRBV19,TRBD1,NA,TRBJ1-5,TGTGCCAGTAGTATTTGGGACAGGGCCAATCAGCCCCAGCATTTT,CASSIWDRANQPQHF
TRBV5-1,NA,NA,TRBJ2-1,TGCGCCAGCAGCTTAGGGGACACAATCTACAATGAGCAGTTCTTC,CASSLGDTIYNEQFF
TRBV9,TRBD1,NA,TRBJ2-2,TGTGCCAGCAGCGCGGGACAGGGGACCGGGGAGCTGTTTTTT,CASSAGQGTGELFF
TRBV10-3,NA,NA,TRBJ2-1,TGTGCCATCAGTTTAGCCAGTAATGAGCAGTTCTTC,CAISLASNEQFF
TRBV19,TRBD1,NA,TRBJ1-5,TGTGCCAGTAGCTCCCCGCCTAAAAACAGGGGATTCCAGCCCCAGCATTTT,CASSSPPKNRGFQPQHF
TRBV3-1/TRBV3-2,TRBD1,NA,TRBJ2-7,TGTGCCAGCAGCCAAACAACCGGGACAGGGGGGGACGAGCAGTACTTC,CASSQTTGTGGDEQYF
TRBV6-5,TRBD1,NA,TRBJ1-5,TGTGCCAGCGGGACAGGGAAGGAACAGCCCCAGCATTTT,CASGTGKEQPQHF
TRBV19,TRBD1,NA,TRBJ1-5,TGTGCCAGTAGTCGGGGACAGGGGAATCAGCCCCAGCATTTT,CASSRGQGNQPQHF
TRBV21-1,NA,NA,TRBJ2-1,TGTGCCAGCAGCAGAACGGAGGGCCGGGAGAATGAGCAGTTCTTC,CASSRTEGRENEQFF
TRBV9,TRBD1,NA,TRBJ1-2,TGTGCCAGCAGCGTAGTCCCCGACGACAGGGGGGGTGGCTACACCTTC,CASSVVPDDRGGGYTF
TRBV3-1/TRBV3-2,TRBD1,NA,TRBJ2-1,TGTGCCACCGGGACAGGGGATCAATCTGAGCAGTTCTTC,CATGTGDQSEQFF
TRBV19,TRBD1,once,TRBJ1-2,TGTGCCAGTAGTGAACGGACAGGGTTGAGAGGTGGCTACACCTTC,CASSERTGLRGGYTF
TRBV7-8,NA,NA,TRBJ2-5,TGTGCCAGCAGCTTATCCAGTGGTTTCCAAGAGACCCAGTACTTC,CASSLSSGFQETQYF
TRBV7-9,NA,NA,TRBJ1-2,TGTGCCAGCAGCCAGACAGTTAACTATGGCTACACCTTC,CASSQTVNYGYTF
TRBV11-2,NA,NA,TRBJ1-4,TGTGCCAGCAGCCTGCGACCGGGACAAACAACTAATGAAAAACTGTTTTTT,CASSLRPGQTTNEKLFF
TRBV7-8,NA,NA,TRBJ1-4,TGTGCCAGCAGCTTAGGGGGCAGGGTTGTCACTAATGAAAAACTGTTTTTT,CASSLGGRVVTNEKLFF
TRBV19,NA,NA,TRBJ1-3,TGTGCCAGTAGCCAGGACGGGAGCTCTGGAAACACCATATATTTT,CASSQDGSSGNTIYF
TRBV9,TRBD2,NA,TRBJ2-2,TGTGCCAGCAGCGAAAATAGCGGGACGAACACCGGGGAGCTGTTTTTT,CASSENSGTNTGELFF